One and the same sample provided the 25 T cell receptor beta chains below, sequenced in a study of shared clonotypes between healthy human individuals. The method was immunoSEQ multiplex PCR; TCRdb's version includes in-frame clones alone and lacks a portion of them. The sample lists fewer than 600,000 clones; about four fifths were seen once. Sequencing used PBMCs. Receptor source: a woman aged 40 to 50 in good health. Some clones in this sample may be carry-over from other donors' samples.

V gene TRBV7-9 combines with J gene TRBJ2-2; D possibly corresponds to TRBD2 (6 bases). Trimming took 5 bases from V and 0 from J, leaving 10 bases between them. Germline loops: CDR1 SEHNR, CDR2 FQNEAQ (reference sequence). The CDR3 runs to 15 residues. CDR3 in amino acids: CASSKGLSNTGELFF. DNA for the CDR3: TGTGCCAGCAGCAAGGGACTCTCGAACACCGGGGAGCTGTTTTTT. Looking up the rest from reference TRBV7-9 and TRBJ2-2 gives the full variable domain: DTGVSQNPRHKITKRGQNVTFRCDPISEHNRLYWYRQTLGQGPEFLTYFQNEAQLEKSRLLSDRFSAERPKGSFSTLEIQRTEQGDSAMYLCASSKGLSNTGELFFGEGSRLTVL.

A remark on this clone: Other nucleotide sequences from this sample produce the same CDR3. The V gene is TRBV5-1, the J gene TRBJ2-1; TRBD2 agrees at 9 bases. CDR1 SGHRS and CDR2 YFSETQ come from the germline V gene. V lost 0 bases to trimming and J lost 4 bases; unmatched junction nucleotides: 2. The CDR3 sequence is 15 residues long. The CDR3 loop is CASSLELAGYNEQFF. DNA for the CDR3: TGCGCCAGCAGCTTGGAGCTAGCGGGGTACAATGAGCAGTTCTTC. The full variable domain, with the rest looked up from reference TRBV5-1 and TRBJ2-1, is KAGVTQTPRYLIKTRGQQVTLSCSPISGHRSVSWYQQTPGQGLQFLFEYFSETQRNKGNFPGRFSGRQFSNSRSEMNVSTLELGDSALYLCASSLELAGYNEQFFGPGTRLTVL.

The DNA for the CDR3 is TGTGCCAGTAGCGGGACTAGCGTCCCCGGGGAGCTGTTTTTT. This sequence encodes CASSGTSVPGELFF. The chain has TRBV19 and TRBJ2-2; TRBD2 agrees at 10 bases. The J segment lost 6 bases and the V segment lost 6 bases, leaving 4 bases of the junction unmatched. CDR1 and CDR2 from the germline V gene are LNHDA and SQIVND (reference sequence). The CDR3 has 14 amino acids.

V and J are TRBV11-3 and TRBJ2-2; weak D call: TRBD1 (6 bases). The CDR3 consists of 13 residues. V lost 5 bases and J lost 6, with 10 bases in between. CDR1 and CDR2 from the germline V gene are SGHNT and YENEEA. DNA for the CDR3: TGTGCCAGCAGCCAACAGGGATCCGGGGAGCTGTTTTTT. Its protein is CASSQQGSGELFF.

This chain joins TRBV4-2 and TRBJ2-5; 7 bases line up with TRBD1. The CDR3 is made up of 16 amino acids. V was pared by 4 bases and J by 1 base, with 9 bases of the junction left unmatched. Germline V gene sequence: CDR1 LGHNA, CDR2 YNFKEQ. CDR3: CASSLSRGQTQETQYF. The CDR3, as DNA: TGTGCCAGCAGCCTTTCGAGGGGACAGACCCAAGAGACCCAGTACTTC.

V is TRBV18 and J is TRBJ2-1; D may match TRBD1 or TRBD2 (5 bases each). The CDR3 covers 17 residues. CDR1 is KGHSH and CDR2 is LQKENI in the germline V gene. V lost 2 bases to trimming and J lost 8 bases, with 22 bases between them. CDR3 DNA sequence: TGTGCCAGCTCACCAATGGTTTTCGGGACCCCATCACATGAGCAGTTCTTC. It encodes CASSPMVFGTPSHEQFF.

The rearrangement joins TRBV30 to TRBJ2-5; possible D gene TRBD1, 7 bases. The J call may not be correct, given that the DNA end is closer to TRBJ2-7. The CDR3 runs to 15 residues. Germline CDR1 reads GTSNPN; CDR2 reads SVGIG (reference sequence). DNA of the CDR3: TGTGCCTGGAGTGTAGGGCAGGGGGGACCCTACGAGCAGTACTTC. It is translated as CAWSVGQGGPYEQYF.

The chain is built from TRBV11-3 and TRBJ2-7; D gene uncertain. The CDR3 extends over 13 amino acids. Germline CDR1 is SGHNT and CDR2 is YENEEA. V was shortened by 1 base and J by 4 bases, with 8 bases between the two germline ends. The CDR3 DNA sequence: TGTGCCAGCAGCTTAGGAGGATTTTACGAGCAGTACTTC. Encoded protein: CASSLGGFYEQYF.

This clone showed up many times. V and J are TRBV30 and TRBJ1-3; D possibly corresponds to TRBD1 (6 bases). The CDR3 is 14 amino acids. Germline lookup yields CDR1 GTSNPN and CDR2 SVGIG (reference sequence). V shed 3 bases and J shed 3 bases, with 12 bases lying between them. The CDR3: CAWRSQGFGNTIYF. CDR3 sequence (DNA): TGTGCCTGGAGATCACAGGGATTTGGAAACACCATATATTTT.

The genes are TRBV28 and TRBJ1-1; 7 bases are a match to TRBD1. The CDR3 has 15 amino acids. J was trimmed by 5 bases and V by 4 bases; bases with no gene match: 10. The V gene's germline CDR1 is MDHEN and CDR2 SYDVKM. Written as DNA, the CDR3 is TGTGCCAGCAGTTCGGATACAGGGGCGTGGACTGAAGCTTTCTTT. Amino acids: CASSSDTGAWTEAFF.

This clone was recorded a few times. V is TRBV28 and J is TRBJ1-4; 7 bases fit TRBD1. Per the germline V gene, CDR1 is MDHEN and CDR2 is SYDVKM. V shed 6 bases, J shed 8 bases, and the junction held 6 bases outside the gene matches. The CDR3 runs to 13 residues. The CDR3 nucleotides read TGTGCCAGCAGGACAGGGATTCGGGAAAAACTGTTTTTT. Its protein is CASRTGIREKLFF. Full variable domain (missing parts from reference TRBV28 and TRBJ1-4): DVKVTQSSRYLVKRTGEKVFLECVQDMDHENMFWYRQDPGLGLRLIYFSYDVKMKEKGDIPEGYSVSREKKERFSLILESASTNQTSMYLCASRTGIREKLFFGSGTQLSVL.

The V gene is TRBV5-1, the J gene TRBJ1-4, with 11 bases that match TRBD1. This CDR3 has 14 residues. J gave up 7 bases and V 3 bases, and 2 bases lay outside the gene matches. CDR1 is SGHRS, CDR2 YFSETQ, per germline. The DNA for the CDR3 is TGCGCCAGCAGCTCGGACAGGGGGCTTGAAAAACTGTTTTTT. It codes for CASSSDRGLEKLFF. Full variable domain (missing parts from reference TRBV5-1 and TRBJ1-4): KAGVTQTPRYLIKTRGQQVTLSCSPISGHRSVSWYQQTPGQGLQFLFEYFSETQRNKGNFPGRFSGRQFSNSRSEMNVSTLELGDSALYLCASSSDRGLEKLFFGSGTQLSVL.

The CDR3 loop reads CAWSRGGGLISGNTIYF. The CDR3 DNA sequence: TGTGCCTGGAGCCGAGGGGGAGGGCTTATTTCTGGAAACACCATATATTTT. The genes are TRBV30 and TRBJ1-3; perhaps TRBD1 as D (6 bases). The CDR3 extends over 17 amino acids. Germline V gene lookup returns CDR1 GTSNPN and CDR2 SVGIG (reference sequence). V dropped 3 bases and J dropped 1 base, with 19 bases sitting between them.

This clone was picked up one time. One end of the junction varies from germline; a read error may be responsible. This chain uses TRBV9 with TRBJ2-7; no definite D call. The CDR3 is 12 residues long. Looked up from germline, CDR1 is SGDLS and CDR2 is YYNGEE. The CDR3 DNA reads TGTGCCAGCAGCGTAGTCTCCCACGAGCAGTACTTC. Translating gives CASSVVSHEQYF.

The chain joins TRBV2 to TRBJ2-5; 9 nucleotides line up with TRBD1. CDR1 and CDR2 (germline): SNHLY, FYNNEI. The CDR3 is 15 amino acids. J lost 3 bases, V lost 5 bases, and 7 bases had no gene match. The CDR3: CASSYLGTGKETQYF. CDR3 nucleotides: TGTGCCAGCAGTTATCTCGGGACAGGGAAAGAGACCCAGTACTTC.

CDR3 residues: CASSFGTGESGANVLTF. CDR3 nucleotide sequence: TGTGCCAGCAGCTTTGGGACAGGGGAGTCTGGGGCCAACGTCCTGACTTTC. V is TRBV5-4 and J is TRBJ2-6; 10 nucleotides match TRBD1. The V segment lost 2 bases and the J segment 1 base; nucleotides outside the gene matches: 3. The CDR3 totals 17 residues. From germline, CDR1 is SGHNT and CDR2 YYREEE (reference sequence).

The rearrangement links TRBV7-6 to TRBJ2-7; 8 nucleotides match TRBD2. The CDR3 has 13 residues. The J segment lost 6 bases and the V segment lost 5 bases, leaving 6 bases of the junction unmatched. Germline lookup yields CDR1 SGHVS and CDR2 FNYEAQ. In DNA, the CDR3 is TGTGCCAGCAGCCCTAGACTAGCGACCGAGCAGTACTTC. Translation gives CASSPRLATEQYF.

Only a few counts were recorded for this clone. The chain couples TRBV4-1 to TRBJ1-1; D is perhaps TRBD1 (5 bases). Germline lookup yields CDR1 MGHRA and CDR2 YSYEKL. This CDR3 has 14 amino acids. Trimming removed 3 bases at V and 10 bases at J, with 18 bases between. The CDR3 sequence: CASSQPLGPGGAFF. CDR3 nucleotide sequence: TGCGCCAGCAGCCAGCCTTTAGGACCGGGGGGAGCTTTCTTT.

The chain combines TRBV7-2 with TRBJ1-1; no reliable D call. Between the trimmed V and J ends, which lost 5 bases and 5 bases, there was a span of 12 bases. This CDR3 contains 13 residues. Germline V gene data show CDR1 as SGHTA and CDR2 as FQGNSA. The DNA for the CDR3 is TGTGCCAGCAGCCCTCGGGTGAGGACTGAAGCTTTCTTT. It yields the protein CASSPRVRTEAFF.

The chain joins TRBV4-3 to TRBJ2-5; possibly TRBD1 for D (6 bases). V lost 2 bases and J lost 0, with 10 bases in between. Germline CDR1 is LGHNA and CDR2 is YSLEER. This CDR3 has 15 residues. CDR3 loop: CASSQSQGYQETQYF. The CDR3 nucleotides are TGCGCCAGCAGCCAATCACAGGGATACCAAGAGACCCAGTACTTC.

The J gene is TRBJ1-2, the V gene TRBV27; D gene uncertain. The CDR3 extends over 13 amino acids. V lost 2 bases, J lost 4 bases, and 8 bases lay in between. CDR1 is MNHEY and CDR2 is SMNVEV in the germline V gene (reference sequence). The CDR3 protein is CASSLSAVYGYTF. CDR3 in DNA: TGTGCCAGCAGTTTAAGTGCAGTCTATGGCTACACCTTC.

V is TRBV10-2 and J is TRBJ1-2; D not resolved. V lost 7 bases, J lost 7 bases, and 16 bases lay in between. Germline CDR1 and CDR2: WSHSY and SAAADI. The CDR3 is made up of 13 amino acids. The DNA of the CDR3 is TGCGCCAGCACTCCCGACGGCGCGGCTGGCTACACCTTC. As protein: CASTPDGAAGYTF.

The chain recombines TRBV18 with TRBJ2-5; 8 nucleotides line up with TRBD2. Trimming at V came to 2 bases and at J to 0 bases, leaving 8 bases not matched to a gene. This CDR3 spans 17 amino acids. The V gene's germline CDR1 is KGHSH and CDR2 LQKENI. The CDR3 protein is CASSPYVLAGNQETQYF. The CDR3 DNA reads TGTGCCAGCTCACCATATGTGTTAGCGGGGAACCAAGAGACCCAGTACTTC.

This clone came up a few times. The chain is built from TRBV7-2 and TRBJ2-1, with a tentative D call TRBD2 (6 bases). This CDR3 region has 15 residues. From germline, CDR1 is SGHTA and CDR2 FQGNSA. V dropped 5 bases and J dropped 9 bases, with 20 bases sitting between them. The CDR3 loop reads CASSGSYRRRGEQFF. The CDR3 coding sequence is TGTGCCAGCAGCGGAAGTTACCGGCGGAGGGGTGAGCAGTTCTTC.

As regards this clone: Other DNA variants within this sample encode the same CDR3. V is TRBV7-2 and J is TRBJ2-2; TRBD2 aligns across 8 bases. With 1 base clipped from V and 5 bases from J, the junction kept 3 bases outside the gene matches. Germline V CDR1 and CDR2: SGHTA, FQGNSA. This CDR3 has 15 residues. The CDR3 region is CASSLDGRGTGELFF. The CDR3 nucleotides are TGTGCCAGCAGCTTAGACGGGAGGGGGACCGGGGAGCTGTTTTTT.